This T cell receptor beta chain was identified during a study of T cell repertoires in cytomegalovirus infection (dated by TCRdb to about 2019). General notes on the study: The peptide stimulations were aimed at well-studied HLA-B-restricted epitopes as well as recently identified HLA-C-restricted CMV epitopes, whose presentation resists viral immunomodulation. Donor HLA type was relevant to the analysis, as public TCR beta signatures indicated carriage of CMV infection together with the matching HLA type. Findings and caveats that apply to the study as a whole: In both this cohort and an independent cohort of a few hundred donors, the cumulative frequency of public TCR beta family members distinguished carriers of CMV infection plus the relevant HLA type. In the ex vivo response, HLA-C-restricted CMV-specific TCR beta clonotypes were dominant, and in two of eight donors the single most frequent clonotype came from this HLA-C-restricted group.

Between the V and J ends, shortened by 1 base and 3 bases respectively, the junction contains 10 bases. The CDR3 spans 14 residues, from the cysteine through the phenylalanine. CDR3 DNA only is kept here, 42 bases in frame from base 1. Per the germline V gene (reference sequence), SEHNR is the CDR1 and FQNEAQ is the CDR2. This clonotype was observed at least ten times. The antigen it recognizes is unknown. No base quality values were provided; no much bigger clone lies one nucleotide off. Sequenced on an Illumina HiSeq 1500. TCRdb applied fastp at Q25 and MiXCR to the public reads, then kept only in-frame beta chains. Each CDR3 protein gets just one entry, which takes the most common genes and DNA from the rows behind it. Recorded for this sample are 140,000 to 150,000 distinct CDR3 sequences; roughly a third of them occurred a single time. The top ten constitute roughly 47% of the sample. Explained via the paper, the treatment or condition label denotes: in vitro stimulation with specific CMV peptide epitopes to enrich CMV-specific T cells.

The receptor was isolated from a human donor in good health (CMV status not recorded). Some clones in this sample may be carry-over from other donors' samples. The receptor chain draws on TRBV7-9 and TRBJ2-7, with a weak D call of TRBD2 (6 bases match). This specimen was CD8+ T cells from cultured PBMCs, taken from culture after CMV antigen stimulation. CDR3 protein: CASSLGGDGYEQYF. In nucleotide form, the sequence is TGTGCCAGCAGCTTAGGGGGGGACGGCTACGAGCAGTACTTC.